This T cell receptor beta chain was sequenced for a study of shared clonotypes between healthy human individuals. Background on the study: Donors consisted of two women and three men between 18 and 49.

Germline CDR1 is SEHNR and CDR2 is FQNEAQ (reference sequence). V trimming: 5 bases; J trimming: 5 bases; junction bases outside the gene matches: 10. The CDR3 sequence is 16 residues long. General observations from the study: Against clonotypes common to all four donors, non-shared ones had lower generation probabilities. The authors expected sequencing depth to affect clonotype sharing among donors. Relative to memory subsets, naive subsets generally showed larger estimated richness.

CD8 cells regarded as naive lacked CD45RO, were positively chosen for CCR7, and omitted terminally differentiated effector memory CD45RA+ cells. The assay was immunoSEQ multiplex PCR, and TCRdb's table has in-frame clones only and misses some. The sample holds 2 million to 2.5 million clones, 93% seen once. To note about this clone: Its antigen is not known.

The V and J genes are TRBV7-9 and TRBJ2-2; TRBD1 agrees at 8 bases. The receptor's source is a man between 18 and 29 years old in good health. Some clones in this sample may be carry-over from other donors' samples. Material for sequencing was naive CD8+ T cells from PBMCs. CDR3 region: CASSEGRTGLTGELFF. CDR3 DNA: TGTGCCAGCAGCGAAGGCAGGACAGGGTTAACCGGGGAGCTGTTTTTT.